This T cell receptor beta chain is from a study of blood T cell repertoires in COVID-19. The overall study: The United States, Italy and Spain provided the acute and convalescent COVID-19 samples.

With 0 bases removed from V and 8 bases from J, the gap between germline ends came to 13 bases. The CDR3 is 15 amino acids. Germline V lookup: CDR1 MGHRA, CDR2 YSYEKL. Cohorts were determined from participant-reported clinical history. Authors' processing steps: Amplifying reference gene primers gave estimates of nucleated cell counts. Data came from immunoSEQ multiplex PCR; TCRdb stores just in-frame clones and leaves some out. D and trimming come from the DNA, and the V and J calls and clone size come from that table. Of 360,000 or so clones listed, about nine tenths are singletons. The sequenced material came from PBMCs or T cells enriched from blood (not recorded which). The sequence was collected from a woman in her twenties or thirties who had been exposed to COVID-19. This chain joins TRBV4-1 and TRBJ1-4; possibly TRBD1 for D (6 bases). The CDR3 DNA is TGCGCCAGCAGCCAAGATAGGCAGGGGCACGAAAAACTGTTTTTT. Amino acids: CASSQDRQGHEKLFF.